Each of the 27 T cell receptor beta chains below was sequenced from the same sample in a study of OX40 agonist ivuxolimab in advanced cancers. The repertoire was sequenced with immunoSEQ multiplex PCR; TCRdb's copy has only in-frame clones and lacks some. The data show around 37,000 clones, 80% to 90% seen once. Sequenced here: CD4+ or CD8+ T cells sorted from blood, sampled in a trial of the OX40 agonist ivuxolimab. Receptors were obtained from an adult with an advanced solid tumor such as melanoma, head and neck, liver or kidney cancer.

This chain links TRBV5-1 with TRBJ2-2; D not resolved. CDR3 length: 21 amino acids. Germline values: CDR1 SGHRS, CDR2 YFSETQ. V lost 4 bases, J lost 0 bases, and 28 bases lay in between. The CDR3 sequence is CASSQAARNGPATANTGELFF. The CDR3, as DNA: TGCGCCAGCAGCCAAGCCGCCCGGAACGGGCCAGCAACCGCGAACACCGGGGAGCTGTTTTTT.

This clone appeared a few times. V and J are TRBV27 and TRBJ1-5; D gene uncertain. Trimming pared 6 bases from V and 5 bases from J, leaving 17 bases between. The germline V gene has CDR1 MNHEY and CDR2 SMNVEV (reference sequence). The CDR3 covers 15 residues. The CDR3 here is CASRRDVRSHQPQHF. For the CDR3, the DNA is TGTGCCAGCAGACGAGACGTCCGGTCCCATCAGCCCCAGCATTTT.

The rearrangement links TRBV19 to TRBJ2-5; D is tentatively TRBD1 or TRBD2 (6 bases each). The V end was cut by 6 bases, the J end by 3 bases, with 20 bases between. The CDR3 is 16 amino acids. Germline CDR1 reads LNHDA; CDR2 reads SQIVND (reference sequence). The DNA for the CDR3 is TGTGCCAGTAGCCGCCGGGGGCCCGCGTCCAAAGAGACCCAGTACTTC. This gives the protein CASSRRGPASKETQYF.

This chain joins TRBV28 and TRBJ1-5; D is possibly TRBD1 (5 bases). The V gene lost 3 bases and the J gene lost 0 bases, with 12 bases spanning the gap. The CDR3 is 16 amino acids. CDR1 and CDR2 from the germline V gene are MDHEN and SYDVKM. For the CDR3, the DNA is TGTGCCAGCAGTTTTCAGGGTAGCCATAGCAATCAGCCCCAGCATTTT. It yields the protein CASSFQGSHSNQPQHF.

The V gene is TRBV30, the J gene TRBJ2-3, with D possibly being TRBD2 (5 bases). The CDR3 totals 14 residues. V was clipped by 5 bases and J by 0 bases, with 12 bases between them. Germline lookup yields CDR1 GTSNPN and CDR2 SVGIG (reference sequence). This chain's CDR3 is CAWASRDSTDTQYF. The CDR3, as DNA: TGTGCCTGGGCTAGCCGGGATAGCACAGATACGCAGTATTTT.

The gene calls are TRBV28 and TRBJ2-2; no reliable D call. CDR1 and CDR2 (germline): MDHEN, SYDVKM. This CDR3 region has 18 residues. V lost 3 bases, J lost 3 bases, and 20 bases lay in between. The CDR3 reads CASSFRNDQATYTGELFF. The CDR3 DNA is TGTGCCAGCAGTTTTCGAAACGATCAGGCCACTTACACCGGGGAGCTGTTTTTT. The whole variable domain, remainder taken from reference TRBV28 and TRBJ2-2, is DVKVTQSSRYLVKRTGEKVFLECVQDMDHENMFWYRQDPGLGLRLIYFSYDVKMKEKGDIPEGYSVSREKKERFSLILESASTNQTSMYLCASSFRNDQATYTGELFFGEGSRLTVL.

This rearrangement joins TRBV5-4 to TRBJ1-4; the match to TRBD1 covers 8 bases. The CDR3 sequence is 16 residues long. From germline, CDR1 is SGHNT and CDR2 YYREEE (reference sequence). The V and J ends lost 0 bases and 8 bases, in that order; junction bases with no gene match: 9. This chain's CDR3 is CASSLGLSQGEEKLFF. CDR3 DNA: TGTGCCAGCAGCTTGGGACTATCACAGGGGGAAGAAAAACTGTTTTTT. Filled out from reference TRBV5-4 and TRBJ1-4, the complete variable domain reads ETGVTQSPTHLIKTRGQQVTLRCSSQSGHNTVSWYQQALGQGPQFIFQYYREEENGRGNFPPRFSGLQFPNYSSELNVNALELDDSALYLCASSLGLSQGEEKLFFGSGTQLSVL.

The chain combines TRBV28 with TRBJ2-7; 7 bases agree with TRBD2. Germline V gene lookup returns CDR1 MDHEN and CDR2 SYDVKM. The CDR3 is 15 residues long. V was clipped by 10 bases and J by 0 bases; unmatched bases: 12. The CDR3 DNA follows: TGTGCCACCTACTGGGGGGGGATCTACTCCTACGAGCAGTACTTC. Amino acids: CATYWGGIYSYEQYF.

This clone was counted a single time. This chain joins TRBV19 and TRBJ1-5; D uncertain. This CDR3 has 16 residues. V was pared by 3 bases and J by 0 bases, with 12 bases between. The germline gives CDR1 LNHDA, CDR2 SQIVND (reference sequence). The CDR3 reads CASSINLGYSNQPQHF. The DNA of the CDR3 is TGTGCCAGTAGTATCAATTTGGGGTATAGCAATCAGCCCCAGCATTTT.

J is TRBJ1-1 and V is TRBV6-1; D is unclear. Germline assignment: CDR1 MNHNS and CDR2 SASEGT. The CDR3 spans 13 residues. V lost 2 bases, J lost 9 bases, and 13 bases lay in between. CDR3 DNA: TGTGCCAGCAGTGAAAGAAAGGAGCTGAAAGCTTTCTTT. Protein sequence: CASSERKELKAFF.

The V and J genes are TRBV7-3 and TRBJ1-6; 8 bases match TRBD1. This CDR3 has 15 amino acids. Germline CDR1 reads SGHTA; CDR2 reads FQGTGA. The junction had 9 bases not matched to a gene; V was cut back by 5 bases and J by 9 bases. The CDR3 bases are TGTGCCAGCAGCACAGGGGGGACGCGAGGTTCACCCCTCCACTTT. This gives the protein CASSTGGTRGSPLHF.

The count of this clone is one. V is TRBV11-2 and J is TRBJ2-7, with 9 bases fitting TRBD2. The germline gives CDR1 SGHAT, CDR2 FQNNGV. The junction had 3 bases not matched to a gene; V was cut back by 1 base and J by 2 bases. The CDR3 has 15 residues. The CDR3 sequence is CASSLGGLATYEQYF. CDR3 DNA sequence: TGTGCCAGCAGCTTAGGAGGACTAGCGACCTACGAGCAGTACTTC.

The rearrangement joins TRBV6-5 to TRBJ2-2; no clear D. Trimming pared 8 bases from V and 0 bases from J, leaving 10 bases between. The CDR3 loop spans 14 amino acids. Germline V gives CDR1 MNHEY, CDR2 SVGAGI. DNA for the CDR3: TGTGCCAGCGCTGGCAGAACGAACACCGGGGAGCTGTTTTTT. Translation gives CASAGRTNTGELFF.

The chain links TRBV5-5 to TRBJ2-5, with 8 bases lining up with TRBD2. V dropped 0 bases and J dropped 2; count of bases not matched to a gene: 6. Germline-derived CDR1 and CDR2 are SGHKS and YYEKEE (reference sequence). This CDR3 is built from 16 residues. Here the CDR3 reads CASSLVGSSGQETQYF. CDR3 coding DNA: TGTGCCAGCAGCTTGGTTGGGTCTAGCGGGCAAGAGACCCAGTACTTC.

A single count supports this clone. The chain carries TRBV6-6 and TRBJ2-5; possible D gene TRBD1, 7 bases. The CDR3 is 15 residues long. Germline assignment: CDR1 MNHNY and CDR2 SVGAGI (reference sequence). V lost 2 bases, J lost 5 bases, and 15 bases lay in between. CDR3 DNA: TGTGCCAGCAGTTACGAACGCAGGGGGAGGGAGACCCAGTACTTC. Its protein is CASSYERRGRETQYF.

This chain joins TRBV28 and TRBJ2-2; possibly TRBD1 for D (6 bases). The CDR3 spans 16 residues. With 2 bases removed from V and 6 bases from J, the gap between germline ends came to 16 bases. Germline-derived CDR1 and CDR2 are MDHEN and SYDVKM. CDR3 in amino acids: CASSLLGGAYPGELFF. DNA for the CDR3: TGTGCCAGCAGTTTACTTGGGGGCGCTTATCCCGGGGAGCTGTTTTTT. Full variable domain (outside the CDR3, taken from reference TRBV28 and TRBJ2-2): DVKVTQSSRYLVKRTGEKVFLECVQDMDHENMFWYRQDPGLGLRLIYFSYDVKMKEKGDIPEGYSVSREKKERFSLILESASTNQTSMYLCASSLLGGAYPGELFFGEGSRLTVL.

This chain connects TRBV5-4 to TRBJ2-7; 13 nucleotides match TRBD2. Germline CDR1 is SGHNT and CDR2 is YYREEE (reference sequence). CDR3 length: 15 residues. V lost 3 bases to trimming and J lost 3 bases; unmatched junction nucleotides: 3. The CDR3 coding sequence is TGTGCCAGCAGCTCCGGGACTAGCGGGATCTACGAGCAGTACTTC. This translates into CASSSGTSGIYEQYF. Full variable domain (remainder filled in from reference TRBV5-4 and TRBJ2-7): ETGVTQSPTHLIKTRGQQVTLRCSSQSGHNTVSWYQQALGQGPQFIFQYYREEENGRGNFPPRFSGLQFPNYSSELNVNALELDDSALYLCASSSGTSGIYEQYFGPGTRLTVT.

V gene TRBV30 combines with J gene TRBJ1-5; maybe TRBD1 (6 bases). V was shortened by 0 bases and J by 6 bases, with 21 bases between the two germline ends. Germline V CDR1 and CDR2: GTSNPN, SVGIG (reference sequence). The CDR3 spans 17 residues. CDR3 amino acids: CAWSVGQPSISGQPQHF. The CDR3 DNA follows: TGTGCCTGGAGTGTTGGACAGCCCTCAATCTCGGGTCAGCCCCAGCATTTT.

This chain joins TRBV13 and TRBJ1-1; possible D gene TRBD1, 6 bases. CDR1 and CDR2 (germline): PRHDT, FYEKMQ (reference sequence). The CDR3 has 15 residues. Trimming took off 6 bases at V and 1 base at J, with 15 bases between the two ends. The CDR3 DNA reads as TGTGCCAGCAGACTCACAGGGTTCCAGAACACTGAAGCTTTCTTT. Protein sequence: CASRLTGFQNTEAFF.

The chain carries TRBV4-3 and TRBJ2-3; D is unclear. The CDR3 sequence is 15 residues long. CDR1 LGHNA and CDR2 YSLEER come from the germline V gene. V was pared by 5 bases and J by 5 bases, with 17 bases between. The CDR3 is CASSARGEIVDTQYF. CDR3 sequence (DNA): TGCGCCAGCAGCGCAAGAGGCGAGATAGTAGATACGCAGTATTTT.

As regards this clone: The same CDR3 is also encoded by other DNA sequences in this sample. The V call is TRBV4-3, the J call TRBJ2-7; 8 bases match TRBD2. The CDR3 is 16 residues long. V lost 0 bases, J lost 4 bases, and 8 bases stayed unmatched. Germline V CDR1 and CDR2: LGHNA, YSLEER. The CDR3 region is CASSQDGTGGVYEQYF. Here the CDR3 DNA reads TGCGCCAGCAGCCAAGATGGGACGGGAGGGGTTTACGAGCAGTACTTC.

The V gene is TRBV30, the J gene TRBJ2-2, with TRBD1 identical over 10 bases. Germline-derived CDR1 and CDR2 are GTSNPN and SVGIG (reference sequence). J lost 6 bases, V lost 1 base, and 5 bases had no gene match. CDR3 length equals 15 residues. CDR3 DNA: TGTGCCTGGAGTGCCCTGACAGGGGGCTCCGGGGAGCTGTTTTTT. It yields the protein CAWSALTGGSGELFF.

V usage is TRBV2 and J usage is TRBJ2-4; 8 bases fit TRBD1. The CDR3 is 12 amino acids. The ends lost 6 bases at V and 6 bases at J; junction bases unmatched: 1. Germline V CDR1 and CDR2: SNHLY, FYNNEI. The CDR3 DNA follows: TGTGCCAGCAGACAGGGGGGAAACATTCAGTACTTC. This codes for CASRQGGNIQYF.

The chain employs TRBV13 and TRBJ1-4, with a tentative D call TRBD1 (6 bases). The CDR3 has 15 residues. The V end was cut by 5 bases, the J end by 7 bases, with 17 bases between. CDR1 is PRHDT, CDR2 FYEKMQ, per germline (reference sequence). In DNA, the CDR3 is TGTGCCAGCAGCATCGGGACAATCGGGGGTGAAAAACTGTTTTTT. Translation gives CASSIGTIGGEKLFF. The full variable domain, with the rest looked up from reference TRBV13 and TRBJ1-4, is AAGVIQSPRHLIKEKRETATLKCYPIPRHDTVYWYQQGPGQDPQFLISFYEKMQSDKGSIPDRFSAQQFSDYHSELNMSSLELGDSALYFCASSIGTIGGEKLFFGSGTQLSVL.

The chain links TRBV30 to TRBJ1-5; D not certain. There are 14 residues in the CDR3. With 1 base removed from V and 0 bases from J, the gap between germline ends came to 7 bases. Germline CDR1 and CDR2: GTSNPN and SVGIG (reference sequence). The chain's CDR3 is CAWSGKYSNQPQHF. The DNA for the CDR3 is TGTGCCTGGAGTGGAAAATATAGCAATCAGCCCCAGCATTTT.

Remarks on this clone: Relative to the germline gene, one junction end is altered; a read error may explain this. This rearrangement joins TRBV6-1 to TRBJ2-5; D is perhaps TRBD1 or TRBD2 (5 bases each). CDR1 and CDR2 (germline): MNHNS, SASEGT. The CDR3 loop spans 11 amino acids. The DNA for the CDR3 is TGTGCCAGCAGGGGTGGGACGGTGGAAAACTTC. Protein sequence: CASRGGTVENF.

This clone has more than one count but fewer than ten. The V gene is TRBV9, the J gene TRBJ1-4; no clear D. This CDR3 comprises 16 residues. Trimming took 0 bases from V and 7 from J, leaving 16 bases between them. CDR1 is SGDLS and CDR2 is YYNGEE in the germline V gene. DNA of the CDR3: TGTGCCAGCAGCGTAGAATCGTTCCCTGATGGTGAAAAACTGTTTTTT. Translated: CASSVESFPDGEKLFF.